These T cell receptor beta chains were read from a single sample in a study of Ad26.COV2.S vaccination and SARS-CoV-2 variants. The repertoire was sequenced with immunoSEQ multiplex PCR; TCRdb's copy has only in-frame clones and lacks some. The data hold approximately 410,000 clones, with around nine tenths observed a single time. The source was peripheral blood, collected in a trial of Ad26.COV2.S vaccine versus placebo. The receptors stem from a person between 18 and 65 years old who received the Ad26.COV2.S COVID-19 vaccine or a placebo. CDR3s include the opening cysteine and the closing phenylalanine or tryptophan. A D gene is named only where the DNA matches it firmly. Not all rows give a size; the values are once, few, many and, for expanded clones, a class.

clone_size d_call j_call v_call cdr3_nt cdr3_aa
- - TRBJ1-1 TRBV14 TGTGCCAGCAGCCTAATCCGGGGGAACACGGGGGAAGGAGCTTTCTTT CASSLIRGNTGEGAFF
- - TRBJ2-7 TRBV12-3/TRBV12-4 TGTGCCAGCAGCCGTGACGGGTCCTACGAGCAGTACTTC CASSRDGSYEQYF
- - TRBJ2-5 TRBV19 TGTGCCAGTAAGGACCCAGGAGAGACCCAGTACTTC CASKDPGETQYF
- - TRBJ1-5 TRBV15 TGTGCCACCAGCAGAGACAGGTATCGCCAGCCCCAGCATTTT CATSRDRYRQPQHF
- - TRBJ2-1 TRBV25-1 TGTGCCAGCAGTGAATTGACACAGTCCAGAGATGAGCAGTTCTTC CASSELTQSRDEQFF
- - TRBJ1-5 TRBV28 TGTGCCAGCTGTTTGGGGACTGGGGGCGGGAGGGATCAGCCCCAGCATTTT CASCLGTGGGRDQPQHF
- - TRBJ2-7 TRBV10-3 TGTGCCATCAGTGAGTCTTGGGTCTCCTACGAGCAGTACTTC CAISESWVSYEQYF
- - TRBJ1-2 TRBV4-1 TGCGCCAGCAGCCAACCCTCCGGGGGGTTGAACTATGGCTACACCTTC CASSQPSGGLNYGYTF
once - TRBJ2-5 TRBV28 TGTGCCAGCGTCCACAGAGACAGGGAGACCCAGTACTTC CASVHRDRETQYF
- - TRBJ1-4 TRBV5-1 TGCGCCAGCAGCCCACTCAGCGGAGTGGCTAATGAAAAACTGTTTTTT CASSPLSGVANEKLFF
- - TRBJ2-3 TRBV7-9 TGTGCCAGCAGCTCTCAGGGGTCTAGCACAGATACGCAGTATTTT CASSSQGSSTDTQYF
- - TRBJ2-2 TRBV4-3 TGCGCCAGCAGCCATGAAACCCGGGACCCAAACACCGGGGAGCTGTTTTTT CASSHETRDPNTGELFF
- - TRBJ2-5 TRBV19 TGTGCCAGTAGTTTCGAAGAGACCCAGTACTTC CASSFEETQYF
few - TRBJ2-7 TRBV28 TGTGCCAGCAGTTTTGGGTACGAGCAGTACTTC CASSFGYEQYF
- - TRBJ2-5 TRBV7-2 TGTGCCAGCAGCTTAGGGGCAGGGAGGGAGACCCAGTACTTC CASSLGAGRETQYF
- - TRBJ1-6 TRBV27 TGTGCCAGCAGTTTGACCCTTACCGGGCAGACTAATTCACCCCTCCACTTT CASSLTLTGQTNSPLHF
- - TRBJ1-1 TRBV6-5 TGTGCCAGCAGTTACCCCGGGACGAAAAACACTGAAGCTTTCTTT CASSYPGTKNTEAFF
- TRBD2 TRBJ2-3 TRBV29-1 TGCAGCGTTAACCGGGGGGAAACCACAGATACGCAGTATTTT CSVNRGETTDTQYF
- - TRBJ1-6 TRBV28 TGTGCCAGCAGTTTAATACAGTCCGGTTCACCCCTCCACTTT CASSLIQSGSPLHF
- - TRBJ1-4 TRBV6-5 TGTGCCAGCAGGCCGGGGGTAGCTAATGAAAAACTGTTTTTT CASRPGVANEKLFF
once - TRBJ2-7 TRBV6-1 TGTGCCAGCAGTGAAATCGGTTACGAGCAGTACTTC CASSEIGYEQYF
- TRBD1 TRBJ2-7 TRBV13 TGTGCCAGCAGTACAAAACAGGGGGGATCCTACGAGCAGTACTTC CASSTKQGGSYEQYF
once - TRBJ1-1 TRBV7-2 TGTGCCAGCAGCTTAGGCAGGGTAACTGAAGCTTTCTTT CASSLGRVTEAFF
- - TRBJ2-5 TRBV7-8 TGTGCCAGCAGCTATCCCGCGGGGACAGTGGAGACCCAGTACTTC CASSYPAGTVETQYF
- - TRBJ2-7 TRBV10-3 TGTGCCATCAGTGCTGTACAGGGTTACGAGCAGTACTTC CAISAVQGYEQYF
- TRBD1 TRBJ1-2 TRBV28 TGTGCCAGCAGTTCGGGGGGACAGCCAGCGGGCCCTTTC CASSSGGQPAGPF
- - TRBJ2-2 TRBV10-1 TGCGCCAGCAGTGGGGGCGCGGGAAGGGCGAACACCGGGGAGCTGTTTTTT CASSGGAGRANTGELFF
- - TRBJ2-1 TRBV9 TGTGCCAGCAGCCCGCTCCAGCCATACAATGAGCAGTTCTTC CASSPLQPYNEQFF
- - TRBJ1-5 TRBV5-1 TGCGCCAGCAGCTTGTCCGGGGGAGGTAATCAGCCCCAGCATTTT CASSLSGGGNQPQHF
- TRBD2 TRBJ2-2 TRBV6-4 TGTGCCAGCAGTGACTCGAGCGGGGGTCCGAACACCGGGGAGCTGTTTTTT CASSDSSGGPNTGELFF
- - TRBJ2-7 TRBV11-1 TGTGCCAGCAGCCCCCGGCCGCTAGGTTCCGTCTACGAGCAGTACTTC CASSPRPLGSVYEQYF
- - TRBJ1-6 TRBV30 TGTGCCTGGAGTAAAGACTCGGATTCACCCCTCCACTTT CAWSKDSDSPLHF
- - TRBJ1-6 TRBV30 TGTGCCTGGAGTGTAATGGGCCGGGGAACGGGGTCACCCCTCCACTTT CAWSVMGRGTGSPLHF
- - TRBJ2-5 TRBV6-2/TRBV6-3 TGTGCCAGCAGTTACTCGAATAGGGAGACCCAGTACTTC CASSYSNRETQYF
- - TRBJ1-1 TRBV3-1/TRBV3-2 TGTGCCAGCAGCCATCGGACAGTTAACACTGAAGCTTTCTTT CASSHRTVNTEAFF
- TRBD1 TRBJ1-2 TRBV19 TGTGCCAGTACGGGACAGGGACAGTATGGCTACACCTTC CASTGQGQYGYTF
- TRBD1 TRBJ2-3 TRBV24-1 TGTGCCACCAGACAGGGGCTAAGCACAGATACGCAGTATTTT CATRQGLSTDTQYF
- - TRBJ1-1 TRBV19 TGTGCCAGTAGCCAATCTGGGAACACTGAAGCTTTCTTT CASSQSGNTEAFF
- - TRBJ2-5 TRBV7-9 TGTGCCAGCAGCGAGAGGGGGGCCCGGGAGACCCAGTACTTC CASSERGARETQYF
- - TRBJ2-7 TRBV21-1 TGTGCCAGCAGCCCCCCAGTTTGCTACGAGCAGTACTTC CASSPPVCYEQYF
few - TRBJ1-2 TRBV4-1 TGCGCCAGCAGCCAAGTAACCTCCGGGAGACGAAAGGGCTATGGCTACACCTTC CASSQVTSGRRKGYGYTF
once - TRBJ1-6 TRBV7-3 TGTGCCAGCAGCTCCTCCAGTAATAATTCACCCCTCCACTTT CASSSSSNNSPLHF
- - TRBJ2-2 TRBV3-1/TRBV3-2 TGTGCCAGCAGCCCTCGGGGACTGGTCCAATTTAAGACCGGGGAGCTGTTTTTT CASSPRGLVQFKTGELFF
- - TRBJ2-1 TRBV5-6 TGTGCCAGCAGCTTGTGGCAGAGGTACAATGAGCAGTTCTTC CASSLWQRYNEQFF
few TRBD2 TRBJ2-5 TRBV4-2 TGTGCCAGCAGCCAAGGGCCAACGGGGGGACCCCAAGAGACCCAGTACTTC CASSQGPTGGPQETQYF